Each of the 16 T cell receptor beta chains below was sequenced from the same sample in a study of T cell responses to AZD1222 COVID-19 vaccine. The method was immunoSEQ multiplex PCR; TCRdb's version includes in-frame clones alone and lacks a portion of them. The repertoire includes about 85,000 clones, over 80% of them detected once, and 16% sits in the top ten. This specimen was peripheral blood, taken on day 0 of AZD1222 vaccination. The receptors were gathered from an adult in good health.

This chain joins TRBV6-1 and TRBJ1-1; no firm D call. CDR1 MNHNS and CDR2 SASEGT come from the germline V gene. Trimming removed 0 bases at V and 12 bases at J, with 17 bases between. The CDR3 loop spans 14 amino acids. Here the CDR3 DNA reads TGTGCCAGCAGTGAAGCAGGTGGAGCCAGTAAGTCTTTCTTT. Translation gives CASSEAGGASKSFF.

This sequence joins TRBV30 and TRBJ2-5; D call uncertain. There are 12 residues in the CDR3. The germline CDR1 and CDR2 sequences are GTSNPN and SVGIG (reference sequence). V lost 5 bases and J lost 0, with 7 bases in between. The CDR3 sequence: CAWVLYQETQYF. Written as DNA, the CDR3 is TGTGCCTGGGTCTTGTACCAAGAGACCCAGTACTTC.

This clone has just one count. The chain couples TRBV7-2 to TRBJ1-5; D is possibly TRBD1 (5 bases). Germline CDR1 SGHTA, CDR2 FQGNSA. Trimming cost V 4 bases and J 7 bases, with 14 bases left between them. The CDR3 totals 14 residues. The CDR3 sequence is CASSSPGFEQPQHF. The CDR3 DNA is TGTGCCAGCAGCTCTCCAGGGTTCGAACAGCCCCAGCATTTT.

This clone was detected only once. The chain joins TRBV7-2 to TRBJ2-2; 10 bases fit TRBD1. The V and J ends lost 3 bases and 5 bases, in that order; junction bases with no gene match: 0. CDR3 length: 14 amino acids. Germline CDR1 reads SGHTA; CDR2 reads FQGNSA. The CDR3 coding sequence is TGTGCCAGCAGCTTGGACAGGGGGACCGGGGAGCTGTTTTTT. This encodes CASSLDRGTGELFF. Together with reference TRBV7-2 and TRBJ2-2, the CDR3 gives the full variable domain: GAGVSQSPSNKVTEKGKDVELRCDPISGHTALYWYRQSLGQGLEFLIYFQGNSAPDKSGLPSDRFSAERTGGSVSTLTIQRTQQEDSAVYLCASSLDRGTGELFFGEGSRLTVL.

The chain joins TRBV25-1 to TRBJ2-1; TRBD2 matches 8 bases. Germline-derived CDR1 and CDR2 are MGHDK and SYGVNS. V was pared by 4 bases and J by 8 bases, with 7 bases of the junction left unmatched. The CDR3 consists of 14 residues. The CDR3 DNA reads TGTGCCAGCAGTGCGAGCGGGGGCATCCATGAGCAGTTCTTC. Its protein product is CASSASGGIHEQFF.

The rearrangement joins TRBV5-1 to TRBJ2-7; TRBD1 matches at 8 bases. V lost 0 bases and J lost 3; bases outside the gene matches: 5. CDR3 length: 15 amino acids. CDR1 is SGHRS and CDR2 is YFSETQ in the germline V gene. In DNA, the CDR3 is TGCGCCAGCAGCTTGGGGACAGGGCCCCTCTACGAGCAGTACTTC. Translated, it gives CASSLGTGPLYEQYF.

The V gene is TRBV7-9, the J gene TRBJ2-3; 14 bases agree with TRBD2. CDR3 length equals 17 residues. With 8 bases clipped from V and 2 bases from J, the junction kept 9 bases outside the gene matches. Germline V gene sequence: CDR1 SEHNR, CDR2 FQNEAQ (reference sequence). The CDR3: CASASWTSGRHTDTQYF. Written as DNA, the CDR3 is TGTGCCAGCGCATCTTGGACTAGCGGGAGGCACACAGATACGCAGTATTTT.

The gene calls are TRBV27 and TRBJ2-1, with a possible D match to TRBD1 (6 bases). This CDR3 spans 15 amino acids. V was cut by 4 bases and J by 7 bases, with 17 bases left in between. Germline lookup yields CDR1 MNHEY and CDR2 SMNVEV (reference sequence). The CDR3 loop reads CASSSGGAGVNEQFF. CDR3 in DNA: TGTGCCAGCAGTTCTGGTGGGGCAGGGGTTAATGAGCAGTTCTTC.

The rearrangement joins TRBV3-1 (or the pseudogene TRBV3-2) to TRBJ2-2; 7 positions agree with TRBD1. The CDR3 has 19 amino acids. V trimming: 4 bases; J trimming: 2 bases; junction bases outside the gene matches: 16. Looked up from germline, CDR1 is LGHDT and CDR2 is YNNKEL (reference sequence). The chain's CDR3 is CASSRPNKRQGDNTGELFF. The CDR3 region has the DNA TGTGCCAGCAGCCGCCCGAACAAAAGACAGGGAGATAACACCGGGGAGCTGTTTTTT.

This clone was recorded a few times. The chain employs TRBV9 and TRBJ2-7; D may correspond to TRBD1 or TRBD2 (7 bases each). In germline, CDR1 is SGDLS, CDR2 YYNGEE. The CDR3 is made up of 17 amino acids. V lost 3 bases to trimming and J lost 7 bases, with 26 bases between them. The CDR3 region is CASSGRPGQPWEGEQYF. The CDR3 coding sequence is TGTGCCAGCAGCGGCCGGCCGGGACAGCCTTGGGAGGGGGAGCAGTACTTC.

The chain recombines TRBV5-6 with TRBJ1-2; possibly TRBD1 for D (5 bases). CDR3 size: 13 residues. Trimming cost V 1 base and J 6 bases, with 10 bases left between them. Germline V lookup: CDR1 SGHDT, CDR2 YYEEEE. The DNA for the CDR3 is TGTGCCAGCAGCTTGAGAAAAGGGGATGGCTACACCTTC. It encodes CASSLRKGDGYTF. The full variable domain, completed using reference TRBV5-6 and TRBJ1-2, is DAGVTQSPTHLIKTRGQQVTLRCSPKSGHDTVSWYQQALGQGPQFIFQYYEEEERQRGNFPDRFSGHQFPNYSSELNVNALLLGDSALYLCASSLRKGDGYTFGSGTRLTVV.

J is TRBJ2-7 and V is TRBV7-9; perhaps TRBD1 as D (5 bases). Trimming removed 5 bases from V and 1 base from J, with 15 bases in between. CDR3 length equals 15 residues. From germline, CDR1 is SEHNR and CDR2 FQNEAQ (reference sequence). The CDR3 coding sequence is TGTGCCAGCAGCCTATTAGGGGAAGGATCCTACGAGCAGTACTTC. Translation: CASSLLGEGSYEQYF.

The genes are TRBV6-2 or TRBV6-3 and TRBJ2-7; 8 bases match TRBD1. Germline V gives CDR1 MNHEY, CDR2 SVGEGT. The CDR3 extends over 17 amino acids. V was pared by 0 bases and J by 0 bases, with 7 bases of the junction left unmatched. The CDR3 here is CASSYSSGQVFSYEQYF. CDR3 nucleotide sequence: TGTGCCAGCAGTTACTCTTCGGGACAGGTTTTCTCCTACGAGCAGTACTTC.

This clone came up once. The V gene is TRBV27, the J gene TRBJ1-6; 8 nucleotides match TRBD1. The V and J ends lost 2 bases and 7 bases, in that order; junction bases with no gene match: 4. The CDR3 is made up of 15 amino acids. In germline, CDR1 is MNHEY, CDR2 SMNVEV (reference sequence). This CDR3 reads CASSLAGGTNSPLHF. In nucleotides, the CDR3 is TGTGCCAGCAGTTTAGCAGGGGGCACCAATTCACCCCTCCACTTT.

The rearrangement links TRBV11-2 to TRBJ1-1, with no clear D. Germline CDR1 reads SGHAT; CDR2 reads FQNNGV. Trimming cost V 7 bases and J 1 base, with 13 bases left between them. This CDR3 has 14 amino acids. CDR3 sequence: CASTLRGSNTEAFF. The CDR3 region has the DNA TGTGCCAGCACCCTCCGCGGTTCGAACACTGAAGCTTTCTTT.

CDR3 nucleotide sequence: TGTGCCAGCAGTCCGAATCCCCGGGACAGGCAACGAGGGACCCAGTACTTC. Its protein product is CASSPNPRDRQRGTQYF. V usage is TRBV6-6 and J usage is TRBJ2-5, with 8 bases lining up with TRBD1. The CDR3 consists of 17 residues. Germline V CDR1 and CDR2: MNHNY, SVGAGI (reference sequence). V shed 5 bases and J 7 bases; nucleotides not matched to a gene: 18.